This note documents a single TCR beta chain sequence. This CDR3 is 15 amino acids long. Trimming stripped 0 bases from V and 6 bases from J, with 12 bases between. The V gene's germline CDR1 is LGHDT and CDR2 YNNKEL (reference sequence). Source study methods: Estimation of nucleated cell counts was performed using reference gene primer amplification. Profiled with immunoSEQ multiplex PCR; TCRdb holds only in-frame clones, not every one. The V and J calls and the clone size are those of that table, but D and trimming were determined from the DNA. Here the sample spans 150,000 to 200,000 clones, about 81% being singletons. This sample was taken from a study of blood T cell repertoires in COVID-19. On the study more broadly: Whether acute or convalescent, the COVID-19 samples came from the United States, Italy and Spain. PBMCs, B-cell-depleted T cells, or T cells were the source of the cDNA or gDNA that made up the material.

Sequenced sample: peripheral blood. The chain joins TRBV3-1 (or the pseudogene TRBV3-2) to TRBJ2-1; possible D gene TRBD1, 5 bases. The TCR sequence derives from a man aged 60-69 years with active or convalescent COVID-19. CDR3 residues: CASSQEAGWINEQFF. The CDR3 region has the DNA TGTGCCAGCAGCCAAGAGGCAGGGTGGATCAATGAGCAGTTCTTC.